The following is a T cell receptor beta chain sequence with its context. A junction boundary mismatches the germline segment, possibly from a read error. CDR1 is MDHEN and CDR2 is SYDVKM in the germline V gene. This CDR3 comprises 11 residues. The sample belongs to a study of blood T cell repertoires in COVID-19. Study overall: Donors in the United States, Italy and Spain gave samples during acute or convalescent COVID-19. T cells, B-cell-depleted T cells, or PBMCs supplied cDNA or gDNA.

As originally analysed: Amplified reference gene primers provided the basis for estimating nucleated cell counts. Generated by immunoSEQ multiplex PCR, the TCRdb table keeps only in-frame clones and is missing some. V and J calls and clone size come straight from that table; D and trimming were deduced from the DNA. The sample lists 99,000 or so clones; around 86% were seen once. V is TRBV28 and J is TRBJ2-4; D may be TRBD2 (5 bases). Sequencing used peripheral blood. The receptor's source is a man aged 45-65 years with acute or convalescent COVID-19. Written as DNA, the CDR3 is TGTGCCAGCAGCTCCGATGGGATAGCGAACTTC. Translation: CASSSDGIANF.